This record looks at one T cell receptor (beta chain) sequence and its context. Its antigen is unknown. The sample belongs to a study of CXCR3-negative and CXCR3-positive naive CD8 T cells. CD45RO-CCR7+CD27+CD95- expression identified naive CD8+ T cells. TRB cDNA was prepared as libraries by UMI-labeled 5' RACE. With the 5' RACE reads reprocessed, TCRdb shows one record per CDR3 protein and no DNA. The listing records 120,000 to 150,000 distinct CDR3 sequences. Study-level points and caveats: Naive cells with CXCR3 showed TRB CDR3s that were more hydrophobic than those in CXCR3-negative naive cells. Relative to memory CD8+ cells, whose diversity was much lower, both naive subsets had comparably high diversity. After cryopreservation, CXCR3 expression dropped partially; most assays used fresh PBMCs. Similar TRBV-TRBJ usage characterized naive CXCR3-negative and CXCR3-positive cells; memory cells differed.

This TCR was sampled from a human donor in good health. Some clones in this sample may be carry-over from other donors' samples. The sample was naive CXCR3+ CD8+ T cells from blood. Described subset: CD45RO-CCR7+CD27+CD95- naive CD8+ T cells expressing CXCR3 (TNR3+).

The CDR3: CASSQDLGRETQYF. The chain recombines TRBV14 with TRBJ2-5. CDR3 size: 14 residues. Germline values: CDR1 SGHDN, CDR2 FVKESK.